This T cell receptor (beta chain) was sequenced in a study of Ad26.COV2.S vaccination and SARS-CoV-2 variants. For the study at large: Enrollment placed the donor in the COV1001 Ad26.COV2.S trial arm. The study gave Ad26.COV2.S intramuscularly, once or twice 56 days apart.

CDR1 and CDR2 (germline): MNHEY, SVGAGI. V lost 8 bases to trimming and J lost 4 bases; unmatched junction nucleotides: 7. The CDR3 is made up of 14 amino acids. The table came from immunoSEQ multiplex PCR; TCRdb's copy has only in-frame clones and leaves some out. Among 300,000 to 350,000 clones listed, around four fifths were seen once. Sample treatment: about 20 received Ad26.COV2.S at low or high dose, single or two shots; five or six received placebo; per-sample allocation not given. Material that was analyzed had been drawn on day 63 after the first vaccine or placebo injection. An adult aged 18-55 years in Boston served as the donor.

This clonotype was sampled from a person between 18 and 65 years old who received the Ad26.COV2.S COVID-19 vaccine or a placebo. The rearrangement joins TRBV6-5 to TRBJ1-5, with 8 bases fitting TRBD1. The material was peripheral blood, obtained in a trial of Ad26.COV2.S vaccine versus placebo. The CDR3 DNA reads TGTGCCAGCTGGACAGGGAGGGCGAATCAGCCCCAGCATTTT. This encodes CASWTGRANQPQHF.